The rows below give T cell receptor beta chains drawn from one sample of a study of T cell clonotyping in hematopoietic cell transplantation. Repertoires were generated with immunoSEQ multiplex PCR, while TCRdb's copy carries only in-frame clones and drops some. The sample records about 14,000 clones, just over 95% being singletons. The sequenced sample was peripheral blood mononuclear cells, obtained 30 days after allogeneic stem cell transplant. Receptors were obtained from a female patient aged 50-59 years who had an allogeneic stem cell transplant from an unrelated donor, so T cells may come from the graft donor. Some clones in this sample may be carry-over from other donors' samples. Each CDR3 is given with its conserved first and last residue. The D gene is left open where the match is weak. Part of the rows lack a size; the others show once, few, many or a class for expanded clones.

J | V | D | size | DNA | CDR3
TRBJ2-5 | TRBV6-5 | - | - | TGTGCCAGCAGTACCGCGGTCCCGGGAGAGACCCAGTACTTC | CASSTAVPGETQYF
TRBJ2-6 | TRBV15 | TRBD1 | - | TGTGCCACCAGCAGACTACGGGCAGGGGGCGCCTCTGGGGCCAACGTCCTGACTTTC | CATSRLRAGGASGANVLTF
TRBJ1-2 | TRBV30 | - | - | TGTGCCTGGTTCGGGGGGCTATCTGGCTACACCTTC | CAWFGGLSGYTF
TRBJ2-2 | TRBV5-6 | - | - | TGTGCCAGCAGATTGACAGGGAACACCGGGGAGCTGTTTTTT | CASRLTGNTGELFF
TRBJ1-3 | TRBV5-1 | - | - | TGCGCCAGCAGCTTGGGAGCGACGGACACCATATATTTT | CASSLGATDTIYF
TRBJ1-2 | TRBV2 | - | - | TGTGCCAGCCGGACGGGTTTGCGTTATGGCTACACCTTC | CASRTGLRYGYTF
TRBJ2-5 | TRBV5-1 | - | - | TGCGCCAGCTCGCAGGGTAACCTCCGGAGTGAGACCCAGTACTTC | CASSQGNLRSETQYF
TRBJ2-3 | TRBV27 | - | - | TGTGCCAGCAGTTTAGCACAGGCGGGCACAGATACGCAGTATTTT | CASSLAQAGTDTQYF
TRBJ1-1 | TRBV7-3 | - | - | TGTGCCAGCAGCTTCCAAGCGAACACTGAAGCTTTCTTT | CASSFQANTEAFF
TRBJ1-6 | TRBV11-2 | - | - | TGTGCCAGCAGCCCACGGGCGGGAATTAATTCACCCCTCCACTTT | CASSPRAGINSPLHF
TRBJ1-5 | TRBV4-1 | TRBD1 | - | TGCGCCAGCAGCCAATCCCCCCATGTACAGGGGGGCAAACCCCAGCATTTT | CASSQSPHVQGGKPQHF
TRBJ1-5 | TRBV30 | - | - | TGTGCCTGGAGTACCAAAGGACTACCCTCGAGTCAGCCCCAGCATTTT | CAWSTKGLPSSQPQHF
TRBJ1-2 | TRBV27 | - | - | TGTGCCAGCAGTTCCCACGACACTAACTATGGCTACACCTTC | CASSSHDTNYGYTF
TRBJ1-6 | TRBV7-2 | - | - | TGTGCCAGCAGACCCACCCCGGACCGGCGAGCGAATTCACCCCTCCACTTT | CASRPTPDRRANSPLHF
TRBJ2-3 | TRBV19 | - | - | TGTGCCAGTAGTATAGATGGTCGAAGGGCAGATACGCAGTATTTT | CASSIDGRRADTQYF
TRBJ2-2 | TRBV5-6 | TRBD2 | - | TGTGCCAGCACCTGGGGGAGGGGAAGGGAGCTGTTTTTT | CASTWGRGRELFF
TRBJ2-5 | TRBV7-9 | TRBD1 | once | TGTGCCAGCAGCTCACAGGGGGTCACGCAAGAGACCCAGTACTTC | CASSSQGVTQETQYF
TRBJ1-6 | TRBV7-9 | TRBD1 | - | TGTGCCAGCAGCTTTGGACAGGGGACTAATTCACCCCTCCACTTT | CASSFGQGTNSPLHF
TRBJ1-5 | TRBV7-2 | TRBD1 | - | TGTGCCAGCAGCTTAGGGGGGACAGGGGGTCAGCCCCAGCATTTT | CASSLGGTGGQPQHF
TRBJ1-1 | TRBV6-5 | - | - | TGTGCCAGCAGTTACCGCAGGGTTGCTTACACTGAAGCTTTCTTT | CASSYRRVAYTEAFF
TRBJ1-6 | TRBV6-1 | - | - | TGTGCCAGCAGTGAATTCCCCAGGATGACCCTCCACTTT | CASSEFPRMTLHF
TRBJ1-6 | TRBV30 | TRBD1 | - | TGTGCCTGGAGCTATGGAGACAGGGTCAGGACCTATAATTCACCCCTCCACTTT | CAWSYGDRVRTYNSPLHF
TRBJ1-5 | TRBV6-1 | TRBD1 | - | TGTGCCAGCAGTGAATGGGTGGACAGGAAAAGCAATCAGCCCCAGCATTTT | CASSEWVDRKSNQPQHF
TRBJ2-7 | TRBV6-5 | TRBD2 | - | TGTGCCAGCAGTTACTCGAGGACTAGCGGGGGGCGGGAGCAGTACTTC | CASSYSRTSGGREQYF
TRBJ2-7 | TRBV4-2 | - | - | TGTGCCAGCAGCCAAGATCGGGGGAGCTCCTACGAGCAGTACTTC | CASSQDRGSSYEQYF
TRBJ1-1 | TRBV5-1 | TRBD1 | - | TGCGCCAGCAGCTTGTGGGCCCAGGGGGCGAACACTGAAGCTTTCTTT | CASSLWAQGANTEAFF
TRBJ2-7 | TRBV30 | - | - | TGTGCCTGGAGGGGCTATGCACTCAGCAACTACGAGCAGTACTTC | CAWRGYALSNYEQYF
TRBJ2-5 | TRBV11-1 | TRBD2 | once | TGTGCCAGCAGCTTAGATGGGGGAGCGGGGGAGACCCAGTACTTC | CASSLDGGAGETQYF
TRBJ2-7 | TRBV11-2 | - | - | TGTGCCAGCAGCTTAGCGACCGGGGCCACGAGGGAGCAGTACTTC | CASSLATGATREQYF
TRBJ1-3 | TRBV5-6 | - | - | TGTGCCAGCAGCTTGGTAGACTACAGTGGAAACACCATATATTTT | CASSLVDYSGNTIYF
TRBJ2-6 | TRBV19 | TRBD1 | - | TGTGCCAGTAGTACCCCCCAGGGGGCGGCCGGGGCCAACGTCCTGACTTTC | CASSTPQGAAGANVLTF
TRBJ2-2 | TRBV27 | - | - | TGTGCCAGCAGTTCTGCCGGGGAGCTGTTTTTT | CASSSAGELFF
TRBJ1-2 | TRBV5-6 | - | - | TGTGCCAGCAGCTTATTGGGTTCCTATGGCTACACCTTC | CASSLLGSYGYTF
TRBJ2-7 | TRBV5-1 | TRBD2 | - | TGCGCCAGCAGCTTGGTGGGGGAGGGCTACGAGCAGTACTTC | CASSLVGEGYEQYF
TRBJ1-1 | TRBV25-1 | TRBD1 | - | TGTGCCAGTGGGACAGGTAGAGAGAACACTGAAGCTTTCTTT | CASGTGRENTEAFF
TRBJ2-7 | TRBV7-8 | - | - | TGTGCCAGCAGCTTCCACAGGGTCGGCTACGAGCAGTACTTC | CASSFHRVGYEQYF
TRBJ2-3 | TRBV5-1 | - | - | TGCGCCAGCAGCTTGTCGGGACGGGGGCGAGATACGCAGTATTTT | CASSLSGRGRDTQYF